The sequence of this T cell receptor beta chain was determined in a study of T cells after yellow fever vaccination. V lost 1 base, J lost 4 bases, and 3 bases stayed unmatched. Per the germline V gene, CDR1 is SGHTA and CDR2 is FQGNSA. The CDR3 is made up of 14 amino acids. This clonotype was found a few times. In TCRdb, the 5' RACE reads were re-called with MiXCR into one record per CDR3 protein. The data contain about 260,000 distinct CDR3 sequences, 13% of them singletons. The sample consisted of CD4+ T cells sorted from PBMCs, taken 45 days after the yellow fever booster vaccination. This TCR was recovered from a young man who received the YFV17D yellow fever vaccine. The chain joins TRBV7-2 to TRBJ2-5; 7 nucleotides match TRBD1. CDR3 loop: CASSLDRGPETQYF. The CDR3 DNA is TGTGCCAGCAGCTTAGACAGGGGCCCAGAGACCCAGTACTTC. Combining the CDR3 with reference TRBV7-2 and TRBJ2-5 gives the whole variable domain GAGVSQSPSNKVTEKGKDVELRCDPISGHTALYWYRQSLGQGLEFLIYFQGNSAPDKSGLPSDRFSAERTGGSVSTLTIQRTQQEDSAVYLCASSLDRGPETQYFGPGTRLLVL.